Presented here are 30 T cell receptor beta chains from one specimen sequenced in a study of blood T cell repertoires in COVID-19. Profiling relied on immunoSEQ multiplex PCR, and the TCRdb table lists in-frame clones only, not all of them. The repertoire holds around 430,000 clones, with approximately 88% as singletons. The sample consisted of peripheral blood. The receptors were sampled from a woman in her 50s with COVID-19, enrolled during active disease.

The chain is built from TRBV9 and TRBJ2-7; 7 bases are a match to TRBD2. Per the germline V gene, CDR1 is SGDLS and CDR2 is YYNGEE. The CDR3 is 13 amino acids. J gave up 5 bases and V 6 bases, and 8 bases lay outside the gene matches. CDR3 sequence reads: CASTPGGRDEQYF. CDR3 DNA: TGTGCCAGCACCCCGGGGGGACGGGACGAGCAGTACTTC.

The genes are TRBV6-1 and TRBJ1-6, with unresolved D. The CDR3 sequence is 14 residues long. Germline V gives CDR1 MNHNS, CDR2 SASEGT. V was shortened by 3 bases and J by 10 bases, with 13 bases between the two germline ends. This chain's CDR3 is CASSDLNRSSPLHF. The CDR3 DNA is TGTGCCAGCAGTGATCTAAACAGATCGTCACCCCTCCACTTT.

The rearrangement uses TRBV7-9 and TRBJ2-3; a possible D gene is TRBD1 (6 bases). Trimming shortened V by 2 bases and J by 0 bases, and 9 bases separated the two germline ends. Per the germline V gene, CDR1 is SEHNR and CDR2 is FQNEAQ (reference sequence). CDR3 length: 15 amino acids. The CDR3 region is CASSLIGQSTDTQYF. DNA of the CDR3: TGTGCCAGCAGCTTAATTGGACAGAGCACAGATACGCAGTATTTT.

This rearrangement joins TRBV6-2 or TRBV6-3 to TRBJ2-7; TRBD1 matches at 11 bases. The CDR3 length is 14 residues. Germline V lookup: CDR1 MNHEY, CDR2 SVGEGT. Unmatched junction bases numbered 4, after V lost 5 bases and J lost 4 bases. The CDR3 nucleotides are TGTGCCAGCAGTCGGGGGACAGGGGGTTACGAGCAGTACTTC. It is translated as CASSRGTGGYEQYF.

The gene calls are TRBV6-6 and TRBJ1-1; D is ambiguous. V was pared by 0 bases and J by 4 bases, with 9 bases between. This CDR3 is built from 14 residues. Germline-derived CDR1 and CDR2 are MNHNY and SVGAGI (reference sequence). This CDR3 is CASSYSTEGTEAFF. In nucleotides, the CDR3 is TGTGCCAGCAGTTACTCGACGGAGGGCACTGAAGCTTTCTTT.

The chain couples TRBV3-1 (or the pseudogene TRBV3-2) to TRBJ1-6, with D uncertain. This CDR3 spans 16 amino acids. V was shortened by 4 bases and J by 13 bases, with 23 bases between the two germline ends. Germline CDR1 reads LGHDT; CDR2 reads YNNKEL (reference sequence). The CDR3 protein is CASSRGFGVRGSPLHF. The CDR3 DNA follows: TGTGCCAGCAGCCGAGGATTTGGAGTTCGTGGGTCGCCCCTCCACTTT.

V and J are TRBV6-5 and TRBJ1-2, with 7 bases fitting TRBD1. The CDR3 has 14 amino acids. Germline lookup yields CDR1 MNHEY and CDR2 SVGAGI. V trimming: 0 bases; J trimming: 4 bases; junction bases outside the gene matches: 2. The DNA for the CDR3 is TGTGCCAGCAGTTACTCAGACAGGGTCTATGGCTACACCTTC. Translating it yields CASSYSDRVYGYTF.

For the CDR3, the DNA is TGTGCCAGCAGCGCTAGCGGGGGGTCCACCGGGGAGCTGTTTTTT. It translates to CASSASGGSTGELFF. The V gene is TRBV2, the J gene TRBJ2-2; 11 nucleotides line up with TRBD2. Germline CDR1 and CDR2: SNHLY and FYNNEI. This CDR3 region has 15 residues. V shed 6 bases and J 4 bases; nucleotides not matched to a gene: 4.

The chain has TRBV9 and TRBJ2-1, with TRBD2 matching 9 bases. Germline CDR1 and CDR2: SGDLS and YYNGEE. This CDR3 is 15 amino acids long. Unmatched junction bases numbered 5, after V lost 0 bases and J lost 7 bases. The CDR3 sequence is CASSVGGGAGNEQFF. DNA for the CDR3: TGTGCCAGCAGCGTAGGCGGGGGGGCCGGTAATGAGCAGTTCTTC.

The V and J genes are TRBV19 and TRBJ2-7, with TRBD1 as a possible D gene (5 bases). This CDR3 has 15 residues. Trimming took 5 bases from V and 0 from J, leaving 14 bases between them. CDR1 and CDR2 from the germline V gene are LNHDA and SQIVND (reference sequence). CDR3 in amino acids: CASSQETASSYEQYF. The CDR3 DNA sequence: TGTGCCAGTAGTCAGGAGACAGCAAGCTCCTACGAGCAGTACTTC.

The V gene is TRBV12-5, the J gene TRBJ2-5; D unclear. The CDR3 has 13 amino acids. CDR1 and CDR2 (germline): LGHNT, FRNRAP. The V end lost 7 bases, the J end lost 6 bases, and 15 bases lay between the germline ends. CDR3 amino acids: CASAPSVVQTQYF. CDR3 in DNA: TGTGCTAGTGCCCCTTCAGTTGTACAGACCCAGTACTTC.

DNA of the CDR3: TGTGCCTGGGGGGATGAGCGCCGCTCCTACGAGCAGTACTTC. Amino acids: CAWGDERRSYEQYF. This sequence joins TRBV30 and TRBJ2-7, with unresolved D. The CDR3 loop spans 14 amino acids. Germline CDR1 GTSNPN, CDR2 SVGIG (reference sequence). V lost 5 bases and J lost 0, with 14 bases in between.

The V gene is TRBV3-1 (or the pseudogene TRBV3-2), the J gene TRBJ2-2; possible D gene TRBD1, 6 bases. CDR3 size: 14 residues. The germline V gene encodes CDR1 LGHDT and CDR2 YNNKEL (reference sequence). The germline V and J ends were trimmed by 5 bases and 3 bases, with 10 bases remaining between them. The CDR3 bases are TGTGCCAGCAGCACTGCAGGGGACACCGGGGAGCTGTTTTTT. Its protein product is CASSTAGDTGELFF.

The chain couples TRBV25-1 to TRBJ1-3, with 7 bases fitting TRBD1. In germline, CDR1 is MGHDK, CDR2 SYGVNS. V dropped 3 bases and J dropped 3; count of bases not matched to a gene: 8. The CDR3 runs to 16 residues. CDR3 residues: CASSEYRDSFGNTIYF. The CDR3 DNA is TGTGCCAGCAGTGAGTATCGGGACAGCTTTGGAAACACCATATATTTT.

The genes are TRBV9 and TRBJ2-2, with a possible D match to TRBD2 (5 bases). The CDR3 is 16 residues long. V was cut by 0 bases and J by 4 bases, with 13 bases left in between. Germline V gene data show CDR1 as SGDLS and CDR2 as YYNGEE. CDR3 nucleotide sequence: TGTGCCAGCAGCGTAGGGACTCGTTCGACCACCGGGGAGCTGTTTTTT. It translates to CASSVGTRSTTGELFF.

This clone has at least ten counts. The chain recombines TRBV3-1 (or the pseudogene TRBV3-2) with TRBJ2-1; a possible D gene is TRBD1 (5 bases). V dropped 1 base and J dropped 1 base, with 11 bases sitting between them. Germline V gene sequence: CDR1 LGHDT, CDR2 YNNKEL (reference sequence). CDR3 length: 16 residues. The CDR3 here is CASSQGWGTSYNEQFF. CDR3 DNA sequence: TGTGCCAGCAGCCAAGGGTGGGGCACTTCCTACAATGAGCAGTTCTTC.

The V gene is TRBV5-1, the J gene TRBJ2-3, with 9 bases lining up with TRBD2. Unmatched junction bases numbered 5, after V lost 0 bases and J lost 3 bases. The CDR3 sequence is 16 residues long. From germline, CDR1 is SGHRS and CDR2 YFSETQ. The CDR3 nucleotides read TGCGCCAGCAGCTTGGAGCCTAGCGGGGAGACAGATACGCAGTATTTT. Its translation: CASSLEPSGETDTQYF.

The chain combines TRBV9 with TRBJ1-4; maybe TRBD1 (6 bases). V was cut by 0 bases and J by 8 bases, with 14 bases left in between. Germline V lookup: CDR1 SGDLS, CDR2 YYNGEE. This CDR3 has 15 residues. CDR3 protein: CASSVGGAGEEKLFF. DNA of the CDR3: TGTGCCAGCAGCGTAGGGGGAGCAGGGGAGGAAAAACTGTTTTTT. The variable domain in full, completed from reference TRBV9 and TRBJ1-4, reads DSGVTQTPKHLITATGQRVTLRCSPRSGDLSVYWYQQSLDQGLQFLIQYYNGEERAKGNILERFSAQQFPDLHSELNLSSLELGDSALYFCASSVGGAGEEKLFFGSGTQLSVL.

The V and J genes are TRBV6-5 and TRBJ2-7, with D possibly TRBD1 on 5 matching bases. With 4 bases removed from V and 2 bases from J, the gap between germline ends came to 12 bases. The germline gives CDR1 MNHEY, CDR2 SVGAGI. This CDR3 comprises 14 residues. The CDR3 sequence is CASSLKGATYEQYF. The CDR3 DNA sequence: TGTGCCAGCAGTTTAAAAGGGGCAACCTACGAGCAGTACTTC.

The rearrangement links TRBV5-1 to TRBJ1-1, with 9 nucleotides matching TRBD1. There are 14 residues in the CDR3. Trimming took 4 bases from V and 8 from J; bases not matched to a gene: 9. Germline V CDR1 and CDR2: SGHRS, YFSETQ. CDR3 bases: TGCGCCAGCAGCCCGACGACAGGGGGATACGAAGCTTTCTTT. Its protein is CASSPTTGGYEAFF.

The chain combines TRBV5-6 with TRBJ1-4, with 7 bases aligning to TRBD1. The V segment lost 2 bases and the J segment 4 bases; nucleotides outside the gene matches: 5. CDR1 and CDR2 from the germline V gene are SGHDT and YYEEEE. This CDR3 region has 15 residues. The CDR3 DNA reads TGTGCCAGCAGCTTCACAGGGGAAATTAATGAAAAACTGTTTTTT. It is translated as CASSFTGEINEKLFF.

The chain joins TRBV18 to TRBJ1-1; 9 bases line up with TRBD1. The V segment lost 3 bases and the J segment 3 bases; nucleotides outside the gene matches: 8. The CDR3 has 16 residues. The germline V gene encodes CDR1 KGHSH and CDR2 LQKENI. The CDR3 reads CASSPLPGQGHTEAFF. The CDR3 nucleotides are TGTGCCAGCTCACCTCTTCCGGGACAGGGACACACTGAAGCTTTCTTT. Together with reference TRBV18 and TRBJ1-1, the CDR3 gives the full variable domain: NAGVMQNPRHLVRRRGQEARLRCSPMKGHSHVYWYRQLPEEGLKFMVYLQKENIIDESGMPKERFSAEFPKEGPSILRIQQVVRGDSAAYFCASSPLPGQGHTEAFFGQGTRLTVV.

This clone was detected once. The gene calls are TRBV2 and TRBJ2-3; TRBD2 is a possible D gene (6 bases). This CDR3 has 15 amino acids. V was pared by 6 bases and J by 0 bases, with 13 bases between. Germline V gene data show CDR1 as SNHLY and CDR2 as FYNNEI. CDR3 residues: CASSLSGTSTDTQYF. The CDR3, as DNA: TGTGCCAGCAGCCTTAGCGGAACTAGCACAGATACGCAGTATTTT.

The chain employs TRBV6-4 and TRBJ2-7, with D possibly TRBD1 on 6 matching bases. In germline, CDR1 is MRHNA, CDR2 SNTAGT. The CDR3 runs to 15 residues. The V end was cut by 0 bases, the J end by 2 bases, with 11 bases between. CDR3 region: CASSDSRDIAYEQYF. The CDR3 DNA sequence: TGTGCCAGCAGTGACTCCCGGGACATCGCCTACGAGCAGTACTTC.

The V gene is TRBV10-3, the J gene TRBJ2-7; D is undetermined. The CDR3 contains 13 residues. V was pared by 0 bases and J by 4 bases, with 7 bases between. Germline CDR1 ENHRY, CDR2 SYGVKD. The CDR3 loop is CAISESEIYEQYF. CDR3 bases: TGTGCCATCAGTGAGTCTGAGATTTACGAGCAGTACTTC.

This clone showed up just once. The chain uses TRBV21-1 and TRBJ1-6. TRBV21-1 is described as a pseudogene. The CDR3 is 17 amino acids. The CDR3: CASSPRGRSSYNSPLHF. The CDR3 DNA sequence: TGTGCCAGCAGCCCACGAGGGCGTAGCTCCTATAATTCACCCCTCCACTTT.

The chain has TRBV12-5 and TRBJ2-7; no reliable D call. CDR1 and CDR2 from the germline V gene are LGHNT and FRNRAP. V lost 7 bases and J lost 2, with 12 bases in between. The CDR3 is made up of 13 amino acids. CDR3 in amino acids: CASAPYSTYEQYF. The CDR3 region has the DNA TGTGCTAGTGCCCCGTATTCTACCTACGAGCAGTACTTC.

The gene calls are TRBV11-2 and TRBJ1-2; D may be TRBD1 (6 bases). The V and J ends lost 4 bases and 4 bases respectively, with 10 bases between them. Germline V gene data show CDR1 as SGHAT and CDR2 as FQNNGV. The CDR3 is 13 residues long. CDR3 DNA: TGTGCCAGCAGCTCTCAGGGGCGCTATGGCTACACCTTC. This encodes CASSSQGRYGYTF.

The chain carries TRBV10-3 and TRBJ1-2; maybe TRBD1 (6 bases). There are 15 residues in the CDR3. V lost 5 bases to trimming and J lost 4 bases, with 17 bases between them. Germline V gene sequence: CDR1 ENHRY, CDR2 SYGVKD. The CDR3 DNA reads TGTGCCATCAGTAGCCGACAGGCTTCTTCCTATGGCTACACCTTC. It yields the protein CAISSRQASSYGYTF.

The V gene is TRBV24-1, the J gene TRBJ2-1; TRBD2 aligns across 16 bases. This CDR3 spans 16 amino acids. Per the germline V gene, CDR1 is KGHDR and CDR2 is SFDVKD. Trimming cost V 4 bases and J 10 bases; bases outside gene matches: 6. The CDR3 here is CATSEPGTSGGDEQFF. DNA of the CDR3: TGTGCCACCAGTGAACCCGGGACTAGCGGGGGGGACGAGCAGTTCTTC.